A single sample is the source of the 17 T cell receptor beta chains below, sequenced in a study of regulatory T cells in long-lasting Graves disease. iRepertoire HTBI primers and Arm-PCR of CDR3 regions built TCR beta libraries. TCRdb processed the multiplex PCR reads anew with MiXCR; each CDR3 protein has one entry. Of about 530,000 distinct CDR3 sequences detected, roughly 15% appear once; the ten largest clones hold around a quarter. Sample time point: newly diagnosed GD, antithyroid drugs for less than 3 months. There was RNA extracted from PBMCs, and the TCR library was made from it. The same sample was also used in a study of T cells in Graves' hyperthyroidism and ophthalmopathy.

The input for sequencing was peripheral blood mononuclear cells (PBMCs), taken at new diagnosis, from a patient treated with antithyroid drugs. The receptor set was obtained from a woman in her forties or fifties with Graves disease.

The chain recombines TRBV3-1 with TRBJ1-6, with a weak D call TRBD1 (5 bases). Germline assignment: CDR1 LGHDT and CDR2 YNNKEL (reference sequence). V was shortened by 3 bases and J by 8 bases, with 14 bases between the two germline ends. This CDR3 has 15 amino acids. DNA for the CDR3: TGTGCCAGCAGCCACTCACAGGTCCGGCATTCACCCCTCCACTTT. This sequence encodes CASSHSQVRHSPLHF.

V usage is TRBV2 and J usage is TRBJ1-6; D gene ambiguous. Trimming shortened V by 1 base and J by 5 bases, and 6 bases separated the two germline ends. The germline V gene encodes CDR1 SNHLY and CDR2 FYNNEI. The CDR3 consists of 14 residues. CDR3 protein: CASSEEGHNSPLHF. As DNA, the CDR3 is TGTGCCAGCAGTGAAGAGGGTCATAATTCACCCCTCCACTTT.

This chain links TRBV5-1 with TRBJ1-2; D is unresolved. The CDR3 has 14 amino acids. Germline CDR1 SGHRS, CDR2 YFSETQ. V lost 0 bases to trimming and J lost 6 bases, with 12 bases between them. This CDR3 is CASSLAKLGDGYTF. The CDR3 bases are TGCGCCAGCAGCTTGGCCAAACTCGGGGATGGCTACACCTTC.

This clonotype showed up just a few times. The rearrangement links TRBV7-8 to TRBJ2-1; 7 nucleotides match TRBD2. Germline V CDR1 and CDR2: SGHVS, FQNEAQ. The CDR3 runs to 14 residues. Unmatched junction bases numbered 4, after V lost 1 base and J lost 7 bases. CDR3 nucleotide sequence: TGTGCCAGCAGCTTAGGGACTAGAAATAATGAGCAGTTCTTC. The encoded protein is CASSLGTRNNEQFF.

CDR3 nucleotides: TGTGCCAGCAGTGACGGGAACAGGGTAGGCTACGAGCAGTACTTC. Its translation: CASSDGNRVGYEQYF. The chain links TRBV25-1 to TRBJ2-7; a possible D gene is TRBD1 (6 bases). The CDR3 sequence is 15 residues long. V was clipped by 3 bases and J by 3 bases, with 15 bases between them. CDR1 is MGHDK, CDR2 SYGVNS, per germline.

The sample holds many counts of this clonotype. V is TRBV11-2 and J is TRBJ2-1, with 10 bases aligning to TRBD1. Germline V gene lookup returns CDR1 SGHAT and CDR2 FQNNGV. The CDR3 sequence is 15 residues long. V was clipped by 5 bases and J by 9 bases; unmatched bases: 10. The CDR3: CASSGQGVPSIEQFF. The CDR3 DNA reads TGTGCCAGCAGCGGACAGGGGGTTCCCTCCATTGAGCAGTTCTTC.

This clonotype was detected many times. This rearrangement joins TRBV3-1 to TRBJ2-3; 9 nucleotides align to TRBD1. The CDR3 contains 16 residues. The trim removed 6 bases at V and 4 bases at J, leaving 11 bases unmatched. Per germline, CDR1 LGHDT and CDR2 YNNKEL (reference sequence). CDR3 DNA: TGTGCCAGCAGTAGCTGGGACAGGGAGTCTTCAGATACGCAGTATTTT. It codes for CASSSWDRESSDTQYF.

Many counts were recorded for this clonotype. The chain has TRBV2 and TRBJ1-3; D not resolved. Germline V gene data show CDR1 as SNHLY and CDR2 as FYNNEI. V shed 3 bases and J shed 0 bases, with 9 bases lying between them. The CDR3 spans 15 residues. CDR3 sequence: CASSDAFRSGNTIYF. CDR3 sequence (DNA): TGTGCCAGCAGTGATGCGTTCCGCTCTGGAAACACCATATATTTT.

The chain recombines TRBV28 with TRBJ2-1; TRBD1 agrees at 7 bases. The germline CDR1 and CDR2 sequences are MDHEN and SYDVKM. Trimming at V came to 5 bases and at J to 8 bases, leaving 9 bases not matched to a gene. The CDR3 runs 14 residues. CDR3 in amino acids: CASSPRTGVHEQFF. CDR3 bases: TGTGCCAGCAGTCCTCGGACAGGAGTCCATGAGCAGTTCTTC.

This clonotype has ten or more counts. The chain has TRBV6-5 and TRBJ2-3; 8 nucleotides align to TRBD1. V shed 0 bases and J 1 base; nucleotides not matched to a gene: 6. Germline CDR1 reads MNHEY; CDR2 reads SVGAGI. This CDR3 has 17 residues. The CDR3 here is CASSYSTGTGGTDTQYF. The DNA for the CDR3 is TGTGCCAGCAGTTACTCGACCGGGACAGGAGGCACAGATACGCAGTATTTT.

Worth noting for this clonotype: A much larger clone differs from this one at a single base, so this may be a read error. This chain uses TRBV18 with TRBJ1-2; D uncertain. This CDR3 comprises 14 residues. In germline, CDR1 is KGHSH, CDR2 LQKENI. Trimming stripped 3 bases from V and 3 bases from J, with 11 bases between. CDR3 in DNA: TGTGCCAGCTCACCGGTGTTACGGGACTATGGCTACACCTTC. Its translation is CASSPVLRDYGYTF. The full variable domain, rest sourced from reference TRBV18 and TRBJ1-2, is NAGVMQNPRHLVRRRGQEARLRCSPMKGHSHVYWYRQLPEEGLKFMVYLQKENIIDESGMPKERFSAEFPKEGPSILRIQQVVRGDSAAYFCASSPVLRDYGYTFGSGTRLTVV.

This clonotype was detected many times. The chain is built from TRBV2 and TRBJ2-2, with 7 positions matching TRBD2. The CDR3 extends over 14 amino acids. Germline lookup yields CDR1 SNHLY and CDR2 FYNNEI. The junction had 9 bases not matched to a gene; V was cut back by 7 bases and J by 7 bases. CDR3 amino acids: CASMGGGSIGELFF. CDR3 nucleotide sequence: TGTGCCAGCATGGGGGGGGGATCGATCGGGGAGCTGTTTTTT.

This clonotype was detected many times. The gene calls are TRBV11-2 and TRBJ1-1; a possible D gene is TRBD1 (5 bases). Trimming took 3 bases from V and 6 from J, leaving 32 bases between them. The germline CDR1 and CDR2 sequences are SGHAT and FQNNGV. The length of the CDR3 is 20 residues. The chain's CDR3 is CASSLLRGLGDATGPPEAFF. CDR3 DNA: TGTGCCAGCAGCTTGCTGAGGGGTCTGGGGGATGCGACGGGGCCCCCTGAAGCTTTCTTT. The variable domain in full, with the rest retrieved from reference TRBV11-2 and TRBJ1-1, is EAGVAQSPRYKIIEKRQSVAFWCNPISGHATLYWYQQILGQGPKLLIQFQNNGVVDDSQLPKDRFSAERLKGVDSTLKIQPAKLEDSAVYLCASSLLRGLGDATGPPEAFFGQGTRLTVV.

This clonotype was detected a few times. CDR3 in DNA: TGCGCCAGCAGCCAAGAAAAGGGGGGGACCTACGAGCAGTACTTC. Protein: CASSQEKGGTYEQYF. This chain links TRBV4-1 with TRBJ2-7; D may be TRBD2 (7 bases). The CDR3 is made up of 15 amino acids. The ends were cut back, 0 bases at V and 2 bases at J, with 11 bases in the middle. Germline V gives CDR1 MGHRA, CDR2 YSYEKL.

This rearrangement joins TRBV30 to TRBJ1-2, with TRBD1 as a possible D gene (5 bases). This CDR3 contains 13 residues. V shed 8 bases and J shed 7 bases, with 20 bases lying between them. Looked up from germline, CDR1 is GTSNPN and CDR2 is SVGIG (reference sequence). CDR3 sequence: CASSIAGASGYTF. DNA of the CDR3: TGTGCCAGTAGTATAGCCGGGGCCTCTGGCTACACCTTC. Full variable domain (missing parts from reference TRBV30 and TRBJ1-2): SQTIHQWPATLVQPVGSPLSLECTVEGTSNPNLYWYRQAAGRGLQLLFYSVGIGQISSEVPQNLSASRPQDRQFILSSKKLLLSDSGFYLCASSIAGASGYTFGSGTRLTVV.

This chain uses TRBV7-6 with TRBJ2-7; D remains unclear. V was cut by 1 base and J by 6 bases, with 7 bases left in between. There are 12 residues in the CDR3. In germline, CDR1 is SGHVS, CDR2 FNYEAQ. CDR3: CASSLVGTEQYF. In nucleotides, the CDR3 is TGTGCCAGCAGCTTAGTGGGAACCGAGCAGTACTTC.

There are a few counts of this clonotype. The chain joins TRBV5-8 to TRBJ2-1; 13 bases are shared with TRBD2. After removal of 2 bases from V and 13 bases from J, the junction contained 9 bases not matched to a gene. The CDR3 loop spans 15 amino acids. CDR1 and CDR2 (germline): SGHTS, YDEGEE. The DNA for the CDR3 is TGTGCCAGCAGCTTAAAAACTAGCGGGGGGGCTCTTCAGTTCTTC. Translated: CASSLKTSGGALQFF. Supplemented by reference TRBV5-8 and TRBJ2-1, the full variable domain reads EAGVTQSPTHLIKTRGQQATLRCSPISGHTSVYWYQQALGLGLQFLLWYDEGEERNRGNFPPRFSGRQFPNYSSELNVNALELEDSALYLCASSLKTSGGALQFFGPGTRLTVL.